A selection of T cell receptor beta chains follows, all from one sample in a study of blood T cell repertoires in COVID-19. Libraries were prepared by immunoSEQ multiplex PCR; TCRdb keeps only in-frame clonotypes and omits some of them. The sample contains 200,000 to 250,000 clones, about 90% of which appear only once. The specimen was PBMCs or T cells enriched from blood (not recorded which). The source of these receptors is a man aged 25-40 years who had recovered from COVID-19. Each CDR3 is given with its conserved first and last residue. A D gene is named only where the DNA matches it firmly. Clone sizes are given selectively: once, few, many, or a class where the clone is expanded.

J gene,V gene,D gene,clone size,CDR3 DNA,CDR3 protein
TRBJ1-1,TRBV19,.,.,TGTGCCAGTAGTCCCCGGGGGGCTGAAGCTTTCTTT,CASSPRGAEAFF
TRBJ1-1,TRBV28,TRBD1,.,TGTGCCAGCAGTTTTGGACAGGGAAGGATGAACACTGAAGCTTTCTTT,CASSFGQGRMNTEAFF
TRBJ2-1,TRBV28,TRBD2,.,TGTGCCAGCAAGGGTGGACTAGCGGAAAACAATGAGCAGTTCTTC,CASKGGLAENNEQFF
TRBJ2-3,TRBV28,TRBD1,few,TGTGCCAGCAGTTATACCGCAATTGGGAAGGGGGCGGTTAACCCTCGTACGCAGTATTTT,CASSYTAIGKGAVNPRTQYF
TRBJ2-1,TRBV24-1,TRBD1,.,TGTGCCACCAGTGACTTAGGACAGGAACACAATGAGCAGTTCTTC,CATSDLGQEHNEQFF
TRBJ1-1,TRBV10-2,.,.,TGCGCCAGCGTGCAAACTTGGTCCAACACTGAAGCTTTCTTT,CASVQTWSNTEAFF
TRBJ1-2,TRBV7-9,TRBD1,.,TGTGCCATCACCGGACAGGGGGCTTTTTCCTATGGCTACACCTTC,CAITGQGAFSYGYTF
TRBJ2-7,TRBV6-5,.,.,TGTGCCAGCACCCGGACTCCTTACGAGCAGTACTTC,CASTRTPYEQYF
TRBJ2-7,TRBV4-1,.,.,TGCGCCAGCAGCCAAGGGAGGGCCCAGTACTTC,CASSQGRAQYF
TRBJ2-1,TRBV5-4,.,.,TGTGCCAGCAGCTCAGGGGGGCAATTCCTGGATTACAATGAGCAGTTCTTC,CASSSGGQFLDYNEQFF
TRBJ2-3,TRBV27,TRBD2,.,TGTGCCAGCAGTTTGCTAGCGGACACAGATACGCAGTATTTT,CASSLLADTDTQYF
TRBJ2-1,TRBV5-1,TRBD1,.,TGCGCCAGCAGCTTCGCCGGGACAGGGAATTGGGAACAGTTCTTC,CASSFAGTGNWEQFF
TRBJ2-5,TRBV4-1,.,once,TGCGCCAGCAGCCCAAGCGGGACAAACCAAGAGACCCAGTACTTC,CASSPSGTNQETQYF
TRBJ2-2,TRBV5-1,.,.,TGCGCCAGCAGCTTATTGGGGCTGGACACCGGGGAGCTGTTTTTT,CASSLLGLDTGELFF
TRBJ2-7,TRBV4-2,TRBD2,.,TGTGCCAGCAGCCCTGGGAGGGGTGTTATATACGAGCAGTACTTC,CASSPGRGVIYEQYF
TRBJ2-1,TRBV2,.,.,TGTGCCAGCAGTGAACCGGTGCGGGACTACAATGAGCAGTTCTTC,CASSEPVRDYNEQFF
TRBJ2-3,TRBV4-1,.,.,TGCGCCAGCAGCCAAGATCGGGGGATAGACAGCACAGATACGCAGTATTTT,CASSQDRGIDSTDTQYF
TRBJ1-5,TRBV30,TRBD1,once,TGTGCCTGGGACAGGGGTGGGAATCAGCCCCAGCATTTT,CAWDRGGNQPQHF
TRBJ1-6,TRBV6-5,.,once,TGTGCCAGCAGTTACAGCAGGGTAGATAATTCACCCCTCCACTTT,CASSYSRVDNSPLHF
TRBJ2-2,TRBV6-2/TRBV6-3,TRBD2,.,TGTGCCAGCAGTGCCACACTAGCGGGGGGCACAGGGGGCACCGGGGAGCTGTTTTTT,CASSATLAGGTGGTGELFF
TRBJ2-2,TRBV11-2,.,.,TGTGCCAGCAGCTTAGCCGGCACCGGGGAGCTGTTTTTT,CASSLAGTGELFF
TRBJ2-2,TRBV5-6,.,.,TGTGCCAGCAGCTTGGCCTGGCAGGGTATTGTGGCCGGGGAGCTGTTTTTT,CASSLAWQGIVAGELFF
TRBJ2-1,TRBV4-1,TRBD2,few,TGCGCCAGCAGCCAAGAACCAGCGGGAGCGGGGGAGCAGTTCTTC,CASSQEPAGAGEQFF
TRBJ2-5,TRBV7-8,TRBD2,.,TGTGCCAGCAGCTCGTTAGCGGGAGGGTCGCAAGAGACCCAGTACTTC,CASSSLAGGSQETQYF
TRBJ2-3,TRBV15,TRBD1,.,TGTGCCACCAGCAGAGCTCTGGCAGGGGGCCGCGGGACAGATACGCAGTATTTT,CATSRALAGGRGTDTQYF
TRBJ1-2,TRBV6-2/TRBV6-3,.,.,TGTGCCAGCAGTCAAAGCGGCTATGGCTACACCTTC,CASSQSGYGYTF
TRBJ2-6,TRBV3-1/TRBV3-2,.,.,TGTGCCAGCAGAATCCATGGGGGCGGCCCTCCTGGGGCCAACGTCCTGACTTTC,CASRIHGGGPPGANVLTF
TRBJ2-5,TRBV5-1,TRBD2,.,TGCGCCAGCAGCAAACTAGCGGGGGTACAAGAGACCCAGTACTTC,CASSKLAGVQETQYF
TRBJ2-2,TRBV5-1,.,.,TGCGCCAGCAGCCACGGAGGGGGCGACACCGGGGAGCTGTTTTTT,CASSHGGGDTGELFF
TRBJ1-2,TRBV4-3,TRBD1,once,TGCGCCAGCAGCCAAGGACGGGCCCAGGGACAGGGGGTATGGGGCTACACCTTC,CASSQGRAQGQGVWGYTF
TRBJ2-7,TRBV15,TRBD2,.,TGTGCCACCCAGCCGACTAGCGGGAGGGTGTACGAGCAGTACTTC,CATQPTSGRVYEQYF
TRBJ2-2,TRBV6-4,.,.,TGTGCCAGCAGACCTAGACAGGACCTCACCGGGGAGCTGTTTTTT,CASRPRQDLTGELFF
TRBJ1-1,TRBV27,.,.,TGTGCCAGCAGTTTCACAGGGAACACTGAAGCTTTCTTT,CASSFTGNTEAFF
TRBJ1-5,TRBV6-2/TRBV6-3,.,.,TGTGCCAGCAGTTACATCCCAACGGGAAACCATTATCAGCCCCAGCATTTT,CASSYIPTGNHYQPQHF
TRBJ2-7,TRBV4-2,.,.,TGTGCCAGCAGCCAAGAATTTTCGCGACTCAGCTCCTACGAGCAGTACTTC,CASSQEFSRLSSYEQYF
TRBJ1-3,TRBV9,.,.,TGTGCCAGCAGCGTAGCTTACGGGGAATCTGGAAACACCATATATTTT,CASSVAYGESGNTIYF
TRBJ2-5,TRBV7-9,.,.,TGTGCCAGCAGCCCTCTCGGGGGATCCGAGACCCAGTACTTC,CASSPLGGSETQYF
TRBJ2-1,TRBV18,TRBD2,.,TGTGCCAGCTCACCAGGCAGCGGGGGAGGTCCCTACAATGAGCAGTTCTTC,CASSPGSGGGPYNEQFF
TRBJ2-7,TRBV4-2,TRBD1,.,TGTGCCAGCAGCCAAGTTGGACAGGACACCTACGAGCAGTACTTC,CASSQVGQDTYEQYF
TRBJ2-2,TRBV11-3,.,.,TGTGCCAGCAGCTCACTAGGACGAGCCCCCGGGGAGCTGTTTTTT,CASSSLGRAPGELFF
TRBJ2-1,TRBV11-3,.,few,TGTGCCAGCAGCTTCAGTCTTAATAATGAGCAGTTCTTC,CASSFSLNNEQFF
TRBJ1-2,TRBV28,.,.,TGTGCCAGCAGTGTATACAGGGTAGAGGGCTACACCTTC,CASSVYRVEGYTF
TRBJ2-3,TRBV7-9,.,.,TGTGCCAGCAGCTCCACAGACACAGATACGCAGTATTTT,CASSSTDTDTQYF
TRBJ2-1,TRBV27,TRBD2,.,TGTGCCAGCAGTTTATCAAAATCTAGCGGGAGGGCCTCGGATGAGCAGTTCTTC,CASSLSKSSGRASDEQFF
TRBJ2-7,TRBV28,.,.,TGTGCCAGCAGTCTCCTGTCCGCGGAGCAGTACTTC,CASSLLSAEQYF
TRBJ2-7,TRBV28,.,.,TGTGCCAGCAGTTTACCTGGCGGGCTATACGAGCAGTACTTC,CASSLPGGLYEQYF
TRBJ1-1,TRBV4-1,.,.,TGCGCCAGCAGCCAAGGCCACAGGGTCGGAACTGAAGCTTTCTTT,CASSQGHRVGTEAFF
TRBJ1-5,TRBV5-1,.,.,TGCGCCAGCAGCTTTTACAGGGCGGCGGGGGAGCCCCAGCATTTT,CASSFYRAAGEPQHF
TRBJ1-2,TRBV5-4,TRBD1,.,TGTGCCAGCAGCTTCGGGACAGGGTTGGTTGGCTACACCTTC,CASSFGTGLVGYTF
TRBJ2-3,TRBV5-4,.,once,TGTGCCAGCAGCTTGCTCATCAGAGATACGCAGTATTTT,CASSLLIRDTQYF
TRBJ1-1,TRBV2,.,once,TGTGCCAGCAGTGTGACTCTGAGAAACACTGAAGCTTTCTTT,CASSVTLRNTEAFF
TRBJ2-7,TRBV19,TRBD2,.,TGTGCCAGCAAAGGGCTAGCGGGAGTCGCATCGGGAGAGCAGTACTTC,CASKGLAGVASGEQYF
TRBJ2-3,TRBV7-8,TRBD2,.,TGTGCCAGCAGCGTGGGACTAAGCACAGATACGCAGTATTTT,CASSVGLSTDTQYF
TRBJ2-7,TRBV9,.,.,TGTGCCAGCAGCGTAGTACCGAGCTCCTACGAGCAGTACTTC,CASSVVPSSYEQYF